This TCR beta chain came from a study of T cells in Graves' hyperthyroidism and ophthalmopathy. It was RNA transcripts that yielded the amplified TCR beta CDR3 regions. First-round RT-PCR targeting the TCR CDR3 was performed with the HTBI primer set. Via MiXCR, TCRdb re-called the multiplex PCR reads, giving one row per CDR3 protein. The sample lists 660,000 or so distinct CDR3 sequences, 45% occurring once. Germline CDR1 and CDR2: SGHTA and FQGNSA. The CDR3 has 15 amino acids. Trimming shortened V by 1 base and J by 9 bases, and 13 bases separated the two germline ends. This clonotype was sampled from an adult man with Graves' disease, either hyperthyroidism or ophthalmopathy (not recorded which). V and J are TRBV7-2 and TRBJ1-6, with D maybe TRBD1 (5 bases). The specimen sequenced was peripheral blood or thyroid tissue (not recorded which). CDR3 sequence reads: CASSLVQVSVSPLHF. CDR3 nucleotide sequence: TGTGCCAGCAGCTTAGTACAGGTCTCGGTTTCACCCCTCCACTTT.